Listed here are 3 T cell receptor beta chains from one sample, sequenced in a study of lymphopenia after photon versus proton radiotherapy. Assay used: immunoSEQ multiplex PCR; TCRdb lists only in-frame clones, some missing. The data contain roughly 58,000 clones, roughly nine tenths of them singletons. The source material was peripheral blood, sampled from a patient treated with proton-based radiotherapy. These receptors were taken from an elderly man with esophageal cancer.

V usage is TRBV5-3 and J usage is TRBJ2-7; 13 nucleotides line up with TRBD2. TRBV5-3 is annotated as an ORF whose role is uncertain. This CDR3 region has 16 residues. Trimming took 4 bases from V and 3 from J; bases not matched to a gene: 7. The CDR3 loop reads CARSKAGTSGIYEQYF. The DNA for the CDR3 is TGTGCCAGAAGCAAAGCCGGGACTAGCGGGATCTACGAGCAGTACTTC.

The rearrangement joins TRBV2 to TRBJ2-5; 9 bases align to TRBD2. The J segment lost 3 bases and the V segment lost 6 bases, leaving 17 bases of the junction unmatched. Germline lookup yields CDR1 SNHLY and CDR2 FYNNEI. The CDR3 runs to 18 residues. The CDR3 region has the DNA TGTGCCAGCAGCCCGGGACTAGCAATTTCACGTCTCAAAGAGACCCAGTACTTC. The encoded protein is CASSPGLAISRLKETQYF.

This clone was detected only once. The chain uses TRBV9 and TRBJ1-3, with 7 bases that match TRBD1. Germline lookup yields CDR1 SGDLS and CDR2 YYNGEE. CDR3 length: 15 amino acids. V dropped 3 bases and J dropped 4; count of bases not matched to a gene: 7. CDR3 in amino acids: CASSARQGAGNTIYF. DNA of the CDR3: TGTGCCAGCAGCGCCCGACAGGGAGCAGGAAACACCATATATTTT.